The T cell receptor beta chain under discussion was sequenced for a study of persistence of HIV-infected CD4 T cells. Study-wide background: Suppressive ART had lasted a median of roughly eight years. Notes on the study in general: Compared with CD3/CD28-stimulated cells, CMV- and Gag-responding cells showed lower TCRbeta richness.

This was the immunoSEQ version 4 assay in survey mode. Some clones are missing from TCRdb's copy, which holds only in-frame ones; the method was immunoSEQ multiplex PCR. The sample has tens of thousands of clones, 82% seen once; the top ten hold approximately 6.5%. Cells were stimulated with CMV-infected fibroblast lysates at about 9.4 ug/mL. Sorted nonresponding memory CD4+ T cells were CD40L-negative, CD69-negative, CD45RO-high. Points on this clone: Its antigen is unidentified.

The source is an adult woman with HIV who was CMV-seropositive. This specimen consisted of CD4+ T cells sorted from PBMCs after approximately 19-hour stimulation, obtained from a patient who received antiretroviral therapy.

This chain's CDR3 is CASTRDSQETQYF. The CDR3 DNA sequence: TGTGCCAGCACCCGTGACTCCCAAGAGACCCAGTACTTC. The V gene is TRBV6-5, the J gene TRBJ2-5; D remains ambiguous. The CDR3 loop spans 13 amino acids. Trimming left V 7 bases short and J 1 base short, with 10 bases between. Germline CDR1 is MNHEY and CDR2 is SVGAGI.